This TCR beta chain was observed in a study of T cells in Graves' hyperthyroidism and ophthalmopathy. Whole-study results and caveats: Before onset, by a median of around six months, the model predicted ophthalmopathy. Among clonotypes expanded in thyroid above 0.001, most were also found in blood.

This CDR3 region has 17 residues. V lost 2 bases to trimming and J lost 6 bases, with 23 bases between them. Germline CDR1 and CDR2: SGHTA and FQGTGA. As concerns this clonotype: Its target is unknown.

Amplification targeted TCR beta CDR3 regions from RNA transcripts. TCR CDR3 underwent first-round RT-PCR with the HTBI primer set. TCRdb analysed the multiplex PCR reads with MiXCR anew, one entry per CDR3 protein. This sample has roughly 130,000 distinct CDR3 sequences; roughly a fifth occur once, and the top ten carry 60% to 80%. This chain uses TRBV7-3 with TRBJ2-7; D is tentatively TRBD1 or TRBD2 (5 bases each). Source material: blood. This clonotype was sampled from a woman aged 50 to 65 with Graves' hyperthyroidism that later progressed to Graves' ophthalmopathy. CDR3 loop: CASSLFPREGRSCEQYF. The CDR3 DNA reads as TGTGCCAGCAGCTTATTCCCCAGAGAGGGGCGCAGCTGCGAGCAGTACTTC.